The 22 T cell receptor beta chains below come from one sample, sequenced in a study of CD8+CD57+ T cells in acquired aplastic anemia. Whoever was chosen for sequencing had shown CD8+CD57+ cell expansion by flow cytometry. Genomic DNA acted as the template from which TCR beta VDJ combination and CDR3 sequence profiling were carried out. TCRdb ran MiXCR on the reads and lists one entry per CDR3 protein. This sample carries about 160,000 distinct CDR3 sequences, roughly 50% of them seen once, and the ten largest clones take 3.2%. The sample taken for sequencing was sorted CD4+, CD8+, or CD8+CD57+ T cells (not recorded which) from PBMCs. All receptors come from a human donor with aplastic anemia.

This clonotype was picked up many times. The chain links TRBV15 to TRBJ2-1; D call uncertain. Per the germline V gene, CDR1 is LNHNV and CDR2 is YYDKDF (reference sequence). Trimming removed 3 bases from V and 0 bases from J, with 12 bases in between. This CDR3 spans 16 amino acids. The CDR3 DNA reads as TGTGCCACCAGCAGGTATAGCACCAGCTCCTACAATGAGCAGTTCTTC. Its protein is CATSRYSTSSYNEQFF.

The CDR3 DNA reads as TGTGCCAGTTGGGGGGGTTATGGGAATCAGCCCCAGCATTTT. Amino acids: CASWGGYGNQPQHF. The chain links TRBV2 to TRBJ1-5; D perhaps matches TRBD1 (5 bases). Trimming left V 9 bases short and J 4 bases short, with 16 bases between. The CDR3 is made up of 14 amino acids. Per germline, CDR1 SNHLY and CDR2 FYNNEI.

This clonotype was seen repeatedly, ten times or more. The V and J genes are TRBV19 and TRBJ1-2; D may be TRBD1 (5 bases). V dropped 8 bases and J dropped 2 bases, with 12 bases sitting between them. Germline assignment: CDR1 LNHDA and CDR2 SQIVND (reference sequence). CDR3 length: 13 residues. CDR3 sequence: CASSRGLNYGYTF. For the CDR3, the DNA is TGTGCCAGTTCGAGGGGACTCAACTATGGCTACACCTTC.

This clonotype was recorded a few times. This may be a read error, as it is one base from a much larger clone. The V call is TRBV19, the J call TRBJ1-1, with TRBD1 as a possible D gene (5 bases). With 6 bases removed from V and 0 bases from J, the gap between germline ends came to 17 bases. The CDR3 covers 16 residues. Germline lookup yields CDR1 LNHDA and CDR2 SQIVND (reference sequence). The CDR3 nucleotides read TGTGCCAGTAGGAAGGAGACAGCGATTCTGAACACTGAAGCTTTCTTT. Translated: CASRKETAILNTEAFF.

This clonotype has ten or more counts. The chain joins TRBV9 to TRBJ1-3; D ambiguous. The CDR3 is 16 amino acids. Germline values: CDR1 SGDLS, CDR2 YYNGEE. The germline V and J ends were trimmed by 0 bases and 0 bases, with 10 bases remaining between them. The CDR3 loop reads CASSVGVGSSGNTIYF. CDR3 coding DNA: TGTGCCAGCAGCGTAGGAGTTGGGAGCTCTGGAAACACCATATATTTT. The variable domain in full, completed from reference TRBV9 and TRBJ1-3, reads DSGVTQTPKHLITATGQRVTLRCSPRSGDLSVYWYQQSLDQGLQFLIQYYNGEERAKGNILERFSAQQFPDLHSELNLSSLELGDSALYFCASSVGVGSSGNTIYFGEGSWLTVV.

This clonotype was detected ten times or more. The chain couples TRBV2 to TRBJ2-1; 9 positions agree with TRBD2. Germline CDR1 SNHLY, CDR2 FYNNEI. The trim removed 3 bases at V and 9 bases at J, leaving 9 bases unmatched. The CDR3 consists of 15 residues. The CDR3, as DNA: TGTGCCAGCAGTGAGGCGGGCGGGGGGGTCTCTGAGCAGTTCTTC. Translating it yields CASSEAGGGVSEQFF.

A few counts support this clonotype. This rearrangement joins TRBV15 to TRBJ1-5; D unresolved. Germline CDR1 is LNHNV and CDR2 is YYDKDF (reference sequence). The CDR3 is made up of 15 amino acids. The germline V and J ends were trimmed by 3 bases and 1 base, with 10 bases remaining between them. The CDR3 sequence: CATSSLDQSNQPQHF. DNA for the CDR3: TGTGCCACCAGCAGCTTAGACCAAAGCAATCAGCCCCAGCATTTT.

The rearrangement joins TRBV30 to TRBJ1-2; D gene unclear. Deletions cut 0 bases from V and 9 bases from J, with 11 bases between. This CDR3 is 12 amino acids long. Germline lookup yields CDR1 GTSNPN and CDR2 SVGIG (reference sequence). This chain's CDR3 is CAWSVSVGSYTF. Written as DNA, the CDR3 is TGTGCCTGGAGTGTATCTGTGGGGAGCTACACCTTC.

The chain has TRBV6-5 and TRBJ2-3; TRBD1 aligns across 8 bases. V was clipped by 2 bases and J by 4 bases; unmatched bases: 5. This CDR3 comprises 15 residues. Germline V gene data show CDR1 as MNHEY and CDR2 as SVGAGI. The CDR3 protein is CASSYGGGQADTQYF. Here the CDR3 DNA reads TGTGCCAGCAGTTACGGAGGGGGACAGGCAGATACGCAGTATTTT.

The gene calls are TRBV7-2 and TRBJ2-7; weak D call: TRBD2 (6 bases). Trimming removed 5 bases from V and 4 bases from J, with 15 bases in between. Germline assignment: CDR1 SGHTA and CDR2 FQGNSA. The CDR3 sequence is 14 residues long. CDR3 in amino acids: CASSLNGGSYEQYF. The DNA of the CDR3 is TGTGCCAGCAGCCTGAACGGGGGATCTTACGAGCAGTACTTC.

This clonotype was seen at least ten times. This chain joins TRBV7-2 and TRBJ2-5, with TRBD2 matching 9 bases. Germline CDR1 SGHTA, CDR2 FQGNSA. The CDR3 covers 15 residues. The junction had 3 bases not matched to a gene; V was cut back by 3 bases and J by 1 base. The CDR3 is CASSFQRGVQETQYF. The CDR3 DNA sequence: TGTGCCAGCAGCTTCCAGCGGGGGGTCCAAGAGACCCAGTACTTC.

This clonotype was counted ten times or more. This chain connects TRBV11-2 to TRBJ2-7, with D uncertain. The CDR3 is made up of 11 amino acids. Germline V lookup: CDR1 SGHAT, CDR2 FQNNGV. V was trimmed by 3 bases and J by 7 bases, leaving 7 bases between them. The CDR3 spells CASSLYSEQYV. In DNA, the CDR3 is TGTGCCAGCAGCTTGTATTCTGAGCAGTACGTC.

This clonotype was seen ten or more times. The CDR3 protein is CSATKPGNYGYTF. The CDR3 DNA reads as TGCAGTGCTACCAAACCGGGTAACTATGGCTACACCTTC. This chain connects TRBV20-1 to TRBJ1-2; D gene unclear. With 4 bases removed from V and 1 base from J, the gap between germline ends came to 10 bases. This CDR3 has 13 amino acids. The germline CDR1 and CDR2 sequences are DFQATT and SNEGSKA (reference sequence).

The chain carries TRBV15 and TRBJ2-2; TRBD1 matches at 8 bases. Looked up from germline, CDR1 is LNHNV and CDR2 is YYDKDF (reference sequence). The length of the CDR3 is 15 residues. The ends lost 1 base at V and 5 bases at J; junction bases unmatched: 3. DNA for the CDR3: TGTGCCACCAGCAGAGTGGACAGGGTAACCGGGGAGCTGTTTTTT. This sequence encodes CATSRVDRVTGELFF.

J is TRBJ1-1 and V is TRBV20-1, with D possibly matching TRBD1 (6 bases). The V gene's germline CDR1 is DFQATT and CDR2 SNEGSKA (reference sequence). The CDR3 length is 14 residues. The V gene lost 1 base and the J gene lost 4 bases, with 13 bases spanning the gap. The CDR3 sequence: CSARGGGRSTEAFF. For the CDR3, the DNA is TGCAGTGCTAGAGGAGGGGGAAGGAGCACTGAAGCTTTCTTT.

The V and J genes are TRBV25-1 and TRBJ2-1; TRBD1 agrees at 11 bases. V dropped 10 bases and J dropped 1; count of bases not matched to a gene: 6. This CDR3 contains 15 residues. Germline assignment: CDR1 MGHDK and CDR2 SYGVNS. CDR3 nucleotides: TGTGCCACCTCAGGGGACAGGGGGTCCTACAATGAGCAGTTCTTC. Translation gives CATSGDRGSYNEQFF. Filled out from reference TRBV25-1 and TRBJ2-1, the complete variable domain reads EADIYQTPRYLVIGTGKKITLECSQTMGHDKMYWYQQDPGMELHLIHYSYGVNSTEKGDLSSESTVSRIRTEHFPLTLESARPSHTSQYLCATSGDRGSYNEQFFGPGTRLTVL.

The CDR3 protein is CASSAGPSYEQYF. In DNA form, the CDR3 reads TGTGCCAGCAGTGCGGGTCCTTCCTACGAGCAGTACTTC. The chain combines TRBV19 with TRBJ2-7; possible D gene TRBD2, 5 bases. Germline V gene data show CDR1 as LNHDA and CDR2 as SQIVND (reference sequence). This CDR3 spans 13 amino acids. The germline V and J ends were trimmed by 9 bases and 1 base, with 13 bases remaining between them.

The V call is TRBV6-2 or TRBV6-3, the J call TRBJ2-1, with D tentatively TRBD2 (5 bases). Trimming removed 3 bases from V and 7 bases from J, with 19 bases in between. The germline V gene has CDR1 MNHEY and CDR2 SVGEGT. This CDR3 is 16 amino acids long. DNA of the CDR3: TGTGCCAGCAGTTATGTAGCGTCCCGTACAGTTAATGAGCAGTTCTTC. Translation gives CASSYVASRTVNEQFF.

The CDR3 protein is CASSVGAGLNQPQHF. In DNA, the CDR3 is TGTGCCAGCAGCGTAGGTGCAGGGCTTAATCAGCCCCAGCATTTT. The V gene is TRBV9, the J gene TRBJ1-5, with a weak D call TRBD1 (5 bases). The CDR3 contains 15 residues. Trimming shortened V by 0 bases and J by 4 bases, and 11 bases separated the two germline ends. In germline, CDR1 is SGDLS, CDR2 YYNGEE.

The chain is built from TRBV2 and TRBJ1-2; D unclear. This CDR3 is 15 amino acids long. Germline loops: CDR1 SNHLY, CDR2 FYNNEI. The ends were cut back, 6 bases at V and 0 bases at J, with 14 bases in the middle. The chain's CDR3 is CASSRTQNPNYGYTF. DNA for the CDR3: TGTGCCAGCAGCCGGACCCAAAACCCTAACTATGGCTACACCTTC.

This clonotype appeared a few times. This may stem from a read error, because a much larger clone lies one nucleotide away. V gene TRBV12-3 or TRBV12-4 combines with J gene TRBJ1-5; tentatively, D is TRBD1 (5 bases). CDR3 length: 12 residues. The V gene lost 11 bases and the J gene lost 7 bases, with 15 bases spanning the gap. The CDR3 region has the DNA TGTGCCGCCTGCCGGGGGGGACAGCCCCAGCATTTT. Translated, it gives CAACRGGQPQHF.

The genes are TRBV29-1 and TRBJ2-1; the D gene is possibly TRBD2 (6 bases). Germline loops: CDR1 SQVTM, CDR2 ANQGSEA. V lost 8 bases and J 3 bases, leaving 17 bases between the germline ends. CDR3 length: 14 residues. DNA for the CDR3: TGCAGCTTAGGAGGGGTGGGCGGCTACAATGAGCAGTTCTTC. Its translation is CSLGGVGGYNEQFF.